This T cell receptor beta chain was identified during a study of blood T cell repertoires in COVID-19. Study context: Some COVID-19 samples were acute and others convalescent; all came from the United States, Italy and Spain. The cDNA or gDNA used as material had been derived from T cells, B-cell-depleted T cells, or PBMCs.

Per the germline V gene, CDR1 is LNHDA and CDR2 is SQIVND (reference sequence). This CDR3 region has 15 residues. Trimming took off 3 bases at V and 5 bases at J, with 17 bases between the two ends. Authors' methods: Using reference gene primer amplification, nucleated cell counts were estimated. TCRdb's copy holds only in-frame clones and misses some; the assay was immunoSEQ multiplex PCR. That table gives V, J and clone size, and the DNA gave D and trimming. The data contain about 360,000 clones, around 90% of them seen just once; the ten biggest clones take up 2.5% to 3.5%. The origin of this receptor is a human donor in a cohort sampled during active COVID-19. Specimen: peripheral blood. The chain employs TRBV19 and TRBJ2-7; TRBD2 might be the D (5 bases). The DNA of the CDR3 is TGTGCCAGTAGTATTTCTCGGGGAGAGGAAAACGAGCAGTACTTC. It codes for CASSISRGEENEQYF.